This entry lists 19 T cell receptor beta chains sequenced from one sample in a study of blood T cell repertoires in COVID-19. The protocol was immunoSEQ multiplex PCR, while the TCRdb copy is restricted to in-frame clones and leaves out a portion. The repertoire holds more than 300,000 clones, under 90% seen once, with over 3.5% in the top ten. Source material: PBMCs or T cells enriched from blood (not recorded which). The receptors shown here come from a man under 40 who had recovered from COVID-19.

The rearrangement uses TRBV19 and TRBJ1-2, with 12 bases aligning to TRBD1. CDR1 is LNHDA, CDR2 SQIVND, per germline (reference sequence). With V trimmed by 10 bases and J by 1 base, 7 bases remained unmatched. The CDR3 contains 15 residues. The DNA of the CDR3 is TGTGCCACCCGGGACAGGGGGCTGGGTAACTATGGCTACACCTTC. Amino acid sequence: CATRDRGLGNYGYTF.

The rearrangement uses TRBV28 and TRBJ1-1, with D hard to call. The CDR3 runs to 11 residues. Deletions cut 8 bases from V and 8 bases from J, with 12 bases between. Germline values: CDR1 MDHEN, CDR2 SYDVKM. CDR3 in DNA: TGTGCCAGCGTTTCCCACGGGGAAGCTTTCTTT. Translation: CASVSHGEAFF.

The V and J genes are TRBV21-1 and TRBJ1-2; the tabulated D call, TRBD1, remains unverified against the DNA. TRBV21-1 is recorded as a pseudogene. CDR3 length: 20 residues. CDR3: CASSKAESGTGGTTNYGYTF. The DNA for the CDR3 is TGTGCCAGCAGCAAAGCCGAATCCGGGACAGGGGGGACCACTAACTATGGCTACACCTTC.

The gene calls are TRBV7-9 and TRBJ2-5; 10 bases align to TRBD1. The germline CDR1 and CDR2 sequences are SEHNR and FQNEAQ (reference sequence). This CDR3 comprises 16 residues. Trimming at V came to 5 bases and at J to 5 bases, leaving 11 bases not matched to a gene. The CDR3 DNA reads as TGTGCCAGCAGCCAACAACGACAGGGGGCTTGGGAGACCCAGTACTTC. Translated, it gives CASSQQRQGAWETQYF.

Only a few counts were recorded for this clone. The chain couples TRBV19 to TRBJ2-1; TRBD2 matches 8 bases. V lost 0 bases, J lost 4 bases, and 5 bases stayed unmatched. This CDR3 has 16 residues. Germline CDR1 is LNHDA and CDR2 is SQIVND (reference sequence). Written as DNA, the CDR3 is TGTGCCAGTAGTATAGATATGGTAGCGGGGTACAATGAGCAGTTCTTC. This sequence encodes CASSIDMVAGYNEQFF.

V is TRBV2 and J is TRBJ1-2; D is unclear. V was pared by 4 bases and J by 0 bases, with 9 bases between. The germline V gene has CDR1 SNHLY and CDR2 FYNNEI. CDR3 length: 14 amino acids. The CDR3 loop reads CASSAYGANYGYTF. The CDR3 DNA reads TGTGCCAGCAGTGCATACGGGGCTAACTATGGCTACACCTTC.

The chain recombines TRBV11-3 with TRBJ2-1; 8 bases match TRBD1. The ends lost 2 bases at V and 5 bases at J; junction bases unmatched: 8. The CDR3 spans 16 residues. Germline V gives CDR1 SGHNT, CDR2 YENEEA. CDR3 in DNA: TGTGCCAGCAGCTTAAGCCGGACAGGGCAAAACAATGAGCAGTTCTTC. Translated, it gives CASSLSRTGQNNEQFF.

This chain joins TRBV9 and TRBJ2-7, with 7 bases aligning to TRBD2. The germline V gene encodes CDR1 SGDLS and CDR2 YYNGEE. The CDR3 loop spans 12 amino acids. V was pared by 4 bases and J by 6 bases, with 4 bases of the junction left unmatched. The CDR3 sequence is CASSSSGVEQYF. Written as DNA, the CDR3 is TGTGCCAGCAGCTCGAGCGGGGTCGAGCAGTACTTC.

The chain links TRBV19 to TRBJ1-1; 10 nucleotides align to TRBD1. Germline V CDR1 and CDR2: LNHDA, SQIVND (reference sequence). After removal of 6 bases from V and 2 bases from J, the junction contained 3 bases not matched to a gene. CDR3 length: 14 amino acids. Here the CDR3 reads CASRTGGLNTEAFF. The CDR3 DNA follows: TGTGCCAGTAGGACAGGGGGCCTTAACACTGAAGCTTTCTTT.

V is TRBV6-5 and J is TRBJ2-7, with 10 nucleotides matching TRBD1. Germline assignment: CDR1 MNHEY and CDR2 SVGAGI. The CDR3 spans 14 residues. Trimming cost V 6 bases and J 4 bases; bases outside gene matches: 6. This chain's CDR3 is CASRETGGLYEQYF. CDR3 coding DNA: TGTGCCAGCAGAGAGACAGGGGGCCTATACGAGCAGTACTTC.

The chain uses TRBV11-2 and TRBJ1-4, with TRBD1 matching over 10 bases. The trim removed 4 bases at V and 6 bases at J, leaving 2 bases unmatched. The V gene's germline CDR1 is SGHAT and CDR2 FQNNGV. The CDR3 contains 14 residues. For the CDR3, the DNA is TGTGCCAGCAGCTGGACAGGGGGGGATGAAAAACTGTTTTTT. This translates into CASSWTGGDEKLFF.

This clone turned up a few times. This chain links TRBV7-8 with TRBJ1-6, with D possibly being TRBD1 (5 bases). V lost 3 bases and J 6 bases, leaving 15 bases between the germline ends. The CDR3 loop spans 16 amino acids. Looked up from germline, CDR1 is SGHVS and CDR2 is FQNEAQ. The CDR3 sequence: CASSFLGQGGNSPLHF. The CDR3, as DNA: TGTGCCAGCAGCTTCCTAGGGCAGGGCGGTAATTCACCCCTCCACTTT.

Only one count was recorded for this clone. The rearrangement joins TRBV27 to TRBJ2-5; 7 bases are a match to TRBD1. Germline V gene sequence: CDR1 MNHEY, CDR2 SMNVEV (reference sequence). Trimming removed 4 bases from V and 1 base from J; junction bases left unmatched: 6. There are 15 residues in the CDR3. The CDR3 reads CASSSPGQTQETQYF. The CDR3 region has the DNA TGTGCCAGCAGTTCCCCGGGACAGACCCAAGAGACCCAGTACTTC.

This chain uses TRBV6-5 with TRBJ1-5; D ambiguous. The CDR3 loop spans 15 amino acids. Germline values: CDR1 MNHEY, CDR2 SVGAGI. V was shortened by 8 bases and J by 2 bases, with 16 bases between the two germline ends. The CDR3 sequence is CASRPDWSGNQPQHF. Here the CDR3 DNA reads TGTGCCAGCCGGCCGGATTGGAGCGGCAATCAGCCCCAGCATTTT.

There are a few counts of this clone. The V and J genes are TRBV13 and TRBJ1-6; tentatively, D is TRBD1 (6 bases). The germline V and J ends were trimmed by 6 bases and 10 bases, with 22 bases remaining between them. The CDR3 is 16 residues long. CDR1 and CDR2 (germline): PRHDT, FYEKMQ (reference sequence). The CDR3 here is CASRGDRWQQGSPLHF. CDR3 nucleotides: TGTGCCAGCAGGGGTGACAGGTGGCAGCAAGGATCACCCCTCCACTTT.

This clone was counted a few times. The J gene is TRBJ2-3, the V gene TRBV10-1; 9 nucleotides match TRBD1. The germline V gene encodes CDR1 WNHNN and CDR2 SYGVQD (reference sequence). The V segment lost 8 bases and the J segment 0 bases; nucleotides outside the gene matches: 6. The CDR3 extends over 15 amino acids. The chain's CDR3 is CASAPGQGSTDTQYF. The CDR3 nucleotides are TGCGCCAGCGCACCGGGACAGGGAAGCACAGATACGCAGTATTTT.

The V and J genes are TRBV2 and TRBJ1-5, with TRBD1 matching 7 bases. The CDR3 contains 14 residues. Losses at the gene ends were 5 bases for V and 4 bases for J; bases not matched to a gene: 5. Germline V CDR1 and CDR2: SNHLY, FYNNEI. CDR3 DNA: TGTGCCAGCAGTAGGGGGCGCGAGAATCAGCCCCAGCATTTT. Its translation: CASSRGRENQPQHF.

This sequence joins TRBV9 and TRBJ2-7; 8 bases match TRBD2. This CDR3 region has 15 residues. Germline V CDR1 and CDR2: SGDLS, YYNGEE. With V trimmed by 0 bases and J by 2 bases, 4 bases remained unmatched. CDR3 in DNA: TGTGCCAGCAGCGTAGCACTAGCGGAGACCTACGAGCAGTACTTC. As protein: CASSVALAETYEQYF.

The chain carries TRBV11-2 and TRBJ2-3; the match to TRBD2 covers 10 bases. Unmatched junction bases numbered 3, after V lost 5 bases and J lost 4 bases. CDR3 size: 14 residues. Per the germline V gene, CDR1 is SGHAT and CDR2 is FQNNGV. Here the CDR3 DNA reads TGTGCCAGCAGCCTTCTAGCGGGGGCAGATACGCAGTATTTT. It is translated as CASSLLAGADTQYF.